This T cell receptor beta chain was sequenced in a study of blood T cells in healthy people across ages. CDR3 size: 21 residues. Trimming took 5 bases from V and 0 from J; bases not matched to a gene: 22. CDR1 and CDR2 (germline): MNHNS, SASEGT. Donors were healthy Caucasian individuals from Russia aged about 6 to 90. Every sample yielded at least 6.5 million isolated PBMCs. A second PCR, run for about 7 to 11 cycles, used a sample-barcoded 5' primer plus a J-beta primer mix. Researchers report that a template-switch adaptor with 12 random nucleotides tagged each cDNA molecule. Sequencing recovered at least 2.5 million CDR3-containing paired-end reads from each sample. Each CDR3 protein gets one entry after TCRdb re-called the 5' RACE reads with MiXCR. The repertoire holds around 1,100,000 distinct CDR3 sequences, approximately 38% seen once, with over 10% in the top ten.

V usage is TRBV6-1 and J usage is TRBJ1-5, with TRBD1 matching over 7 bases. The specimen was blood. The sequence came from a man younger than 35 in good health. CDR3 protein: CASSLRGTDELGEYSNQPQHF. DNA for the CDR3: TGTGCCAGCAGTCTCAGGGGGACAGACGAGCTGGGAGAATATAGCAATCAGCCCCAGCATTTT.